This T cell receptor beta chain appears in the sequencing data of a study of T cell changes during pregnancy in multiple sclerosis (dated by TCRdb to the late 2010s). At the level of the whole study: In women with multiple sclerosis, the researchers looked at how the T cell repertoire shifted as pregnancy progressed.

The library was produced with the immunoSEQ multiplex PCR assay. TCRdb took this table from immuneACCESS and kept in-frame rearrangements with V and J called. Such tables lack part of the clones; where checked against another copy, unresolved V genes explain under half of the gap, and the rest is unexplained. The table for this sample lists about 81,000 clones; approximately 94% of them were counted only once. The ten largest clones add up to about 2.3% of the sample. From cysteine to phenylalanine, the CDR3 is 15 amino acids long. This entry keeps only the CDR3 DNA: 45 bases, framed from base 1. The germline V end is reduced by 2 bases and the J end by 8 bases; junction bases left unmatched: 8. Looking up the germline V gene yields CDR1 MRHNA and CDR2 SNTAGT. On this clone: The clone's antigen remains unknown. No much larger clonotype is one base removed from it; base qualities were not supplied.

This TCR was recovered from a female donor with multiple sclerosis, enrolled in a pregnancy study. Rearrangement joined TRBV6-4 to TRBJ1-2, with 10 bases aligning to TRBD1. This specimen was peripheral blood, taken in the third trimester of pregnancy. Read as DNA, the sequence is TGTGCCAGCAGTGACACCGGACAGGGGGTCGGAGGCTACACCTTC. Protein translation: CASSDTGQGVGGYTF.